The 5 T cell receptor beta chains reported below all come from one sample, sequenced in a study of neoadjuvant anti-PD-1 for oral cavity cancer. Clones were read by immunoSEQ multiplex PCR, and TCRdb kept only the in-frame ones, dropping some. The table shows over 10,000 clones, with around 56% occurring only once. This material consisted of tumor tissue, taken before nivolumab (anti-PD-1) treatment. These receptors came from a person aged 35-79 years with oral cavity squamous cell carcinoma.

This clone was seen more than once but under ten times. The CDR3 sequence: CASSSRGQNGYTF. In nucleotides, the CDR3 is TGTGCCAGCAGCTCAAGGGGGCAAAATGGCTACACCTTC. The rearrangement uses TRBV5-4 and TRBJ1-2, with 7 bases matching TRBD1. This CDR3 spans 13 amino acids. CDR1 and CDR2 (germline): SGHNT, YYREEE (reference sequence). The J segment lost 6 bases and the V segment lost 3 bases, leaving 5 bases of the junction unmatched.

This sequence joins TRBV30 and TRBJ1-2, with D tentatively TRBD1 (6 bases). The CDR3 totals 14 residues. Germline V gives CDR1 GTSNPN, CDR2 SVGIG (reference sequence). V gave up 2 bases and J gave up 4 bases, with 14 bases separating them. The CDR3 bases are TGTGCCTGGAGTAGGGAGGGGGTTCTCTATGGCTACACCTTC. Translated: CAWSREGVLYGYTF.

The chain has TRBV19 and TRBJ2-6; 12 bases match TRBD2. Germline CDR1 and CDR2: LNHDA and SQIVND (reference sequence). The junction had 7 bases not matched to a gene; V was cut back by 4 bases and J by 0 bases. This CDR3 has 19 amino acids. The chain's CDR3 is CASSRGLAGLSSGANVLTF. The CDR3 DNA reads as TGTGCCAGTAGTAGGGGACTAGCGGGTTTAAGCTCTGGGGCCAACGTCCTGACTTTC.

V usage is TRBV2 and J usage is TRBJ2-1, with a weak D call TRBD2 (5 bases). In germline, CDR1 is SNHLY, CDR2 FYNNEI. There are 14 residues in the CDR3. V lost 11 bases to trimming and J lost 5 bases, with 19 bases between them. The CDR3 sequence is CAGRDPGIHNEQFF. Here the CDR3 DNA reads TGTGCCGGAAGAGACCCGGGGATCCACAATGAGCAGTTCTTC.

A single count supports this clone. V usage is TRBV11-2 and J usage is TRBJ2-3, with TRBD2 identical over 14 bases. Germline-derived CDR1 and CDR2 are SGHAT and FQNNGV. The V segment lost 3 bases and the J segment 1 base; nucleotides outside the gene matches: 0. The CDR3 is 16 residues long. Here the CDR3 reads CASSLGLAGGTDTQYF. CDR3 nucleotide sequence: TGTGCCAGCAGCTTGGGACTAGCGGGAGGCACAGATACGCAGTATTTT. Full variable domain (outside the CDR3, taken from reference TRBV11-2 and TRBJ2-3): EAGVAQSPRYKIIEKRQSVAFWCNPISGHATLYWYQQILGQGPKLLIQFQNNGVVDDSQLPKDRFSAERLKGVDSTLKIQPAKLEDSAVYLCASSLGLAGGTDTQYFGPGTRLTVL.